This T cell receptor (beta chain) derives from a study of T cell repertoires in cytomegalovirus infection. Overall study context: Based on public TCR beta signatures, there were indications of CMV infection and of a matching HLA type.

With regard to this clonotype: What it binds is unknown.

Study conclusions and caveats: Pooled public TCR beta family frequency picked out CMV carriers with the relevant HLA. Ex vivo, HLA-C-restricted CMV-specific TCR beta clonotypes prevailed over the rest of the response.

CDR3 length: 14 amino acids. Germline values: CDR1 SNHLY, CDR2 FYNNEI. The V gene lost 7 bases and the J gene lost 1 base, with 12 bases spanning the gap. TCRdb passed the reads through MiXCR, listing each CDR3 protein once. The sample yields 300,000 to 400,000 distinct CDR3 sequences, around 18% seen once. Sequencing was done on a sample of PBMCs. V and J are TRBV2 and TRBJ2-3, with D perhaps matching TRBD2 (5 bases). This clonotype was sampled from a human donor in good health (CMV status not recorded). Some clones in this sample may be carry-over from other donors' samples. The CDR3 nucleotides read TGTGCCAGCACAGTAGCGTTCGGCACAGATACGCAGTATTTT. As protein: CASTVAFGTDTQYF.